This TCR beta chain was sequenced in a study of post-analysis software for immune sequencing data. Study-level background: Both relapsing-remitting and secondary progressive multiple sclerosis featured among the disease courses, as did progressive-relapsing multiple sclerosis.

General observations from the study: Included in a set of roughly five TRBV segments more frequent in patients than controls were TRBV5-6, TRBV5-1 and TRBV20-1. The normalized Chao1 diversity of multiple sclerosis patients was significantly lower than that of controls. Samples made in the same batch grouped tightly together by F measure.

The TCR beta cDNA libraries contained unique molecular identifiers. T cells numbering roughly 1 to 10 million yielded a few hundred thousand cDNA molecules. TCRdb called the PCR reads again in MiXCR, with one record for every CDR3 protein. The table has around 500,000 distinct CDR3 sequences, 30% to 40% seen once; the top ten hold roughly 6%. A remark on this clonotype: The antigen is not known.

The CDR3 totals 18 residues. In germline, CDR1 is DFQATT, CDR2 SNEGSKA (reference sequence). V shed 0 bases and J 3 bases; nucleotides not matched to a gene: 9. The receptor was isolated from a girl aged 2 to 17 with multiple sclerosis. This chain uses TRBV20-1 with TRBJ1-6; 9 nucleotides line up with TRBD1. The sequencing input was blood. CDR3 DNA sequence: TGCAGTGCTAGAGAAACCGGGACAGGGAAAAACTATAATTCACCCCTCCACTTT. This codes for CSARETGTGKNYNSPLHF.